A selection of T cell receptor beta chains follows, all from one sample in a study of Ad26.COV2.S vaccination and SARS-CoV-2 variants. Generated by immunoSEQ multiplex PCR, the TCRdb table keeps only in-frame clones and is missing some. Of about 280,000 clones listed, 87% are singletons. The sequencing used peripheral blood, collected in a trial of Ad26.COV2.S vaccine versus placebo. Receptors originate from a person between 18 and 65 years old who received the Ad26.COV2.S COVID-19 vaccine or a placebo. The CDR3 runs from the conserved cysteine through the conserved F or W. The D gene is left open where the match is weak. Part of the rows lack a size; the others show once, few, many or a class for expanded clones.

d_gene: TRBD1
v_gene: TRBV2
j_gene: TRBJ1-2
abundance: NA
CDR3aa: CASRGDRDRYGYTF
CDR3nt: TGTGCCAGCAGGGGGGACAGGGACCGCTATGGCTACACCTTC

d_gene: NA
v_gene: TRBV19
j_gene: TRBJ1-2
abundance: NA
CDR3aa: CASSIDRTYGYTF
CDR3nt: TGTGCCAGTAGTATCGACAGGACGTATGGCTACACCTTC

d_gene: NA
v_gene: TRBV5-1
j_gene: TRBJ1-2
abundance: NA
CDR3aa: CASSFGQPPTGYGYTF
CDR3nt: TGCGCCAGCAGCTTCGGACAGCCCCCAACTGGCTATGGCTACACCTTC

d_gene: NA
v_gene: TRBV10-3
j_gene: TRBJ2-2
abundance: NA
CDR3aa: CASGGTNTGELFF
CDR3nt: TGTGCCTCCGGGGGTACGAACACCGGGGAGCTGTTTTTT

d_gene: TRBD2
v_gene: TRBV4-1
j_gene: TRBJ2-3
abundance: NA
CDR3aa: CASSQLAGSTDTQYF
CDR3nt: TGCGCCAGCAGCCAACTAGCGGGGAGCACAGATACGCAGTATTTT

d_gene: NA
v_gene: TRBV12-3/TRBV12-4
j_gene: TRBJ1-1
abundance: NA
CDR3aa: CASSGYEGAKAFF
CDR3nt: TGTGCCAGCAGCGGGTATGAGGGAGCGAAAGCTTTCTTT

d_gene: NA
v_gene: TRBV2
j_gene: TRBJ1-1
abundance: few
CDR3aa: CASILQPGLAFF
CDR3nt: TGTGCCAGCATCCTTCAACCAGGGTTAGCTTTCTTT

d_gene: TRBD2
v_gene: TRBV11-3
j_gene: TRBJ2-3
abundance: NA
CDR3aa: CASSLASGDTQYF
CDR3nt: TGTGCCAGCAGCTTGGCTAGCGGAGATACGCAGTATTTT

d_gene: TRBD1
v_gene: TRBV29-1
j_gene: TRBJ2-3
abundance: NA
CDR3aa: CSVTPGQSTDTQYF
CDR3nt: TGCAGCGTCACCCCGGGACAGAGCACAGATACGCAGTATTTT

d_gene: TRBD1
v_gene: TRBV5-6
j_gene: TRBJ1-2
abundance: medium-sized
CDR3aa: CASSAEQGAHSYGYTF
CDR3nt: TGTGCCAGCAGCGCGGAGCAGGGGGCACACAGCTATGGCTACACCTTC

d_gene: TRBD2
v_gene: TRBV27
j_gene: TRBJ2-1
abundance: NA
CDR3aa: CASGIAGSSGGFDEQFF
CDR3nt: TGTGCCAGCGGAATCGCAGGGTCTAGCGGGGGTTTCGATGAGCAGTTCTTC

d_gene: NA
v_gene: TRBV5-1
j_gene: TRBJ2-1
abundance: NA
CDR3aa: CASSFRDGRYNEQFF
CDR3nt: TGCGCCAGCAGCTTCCGGGACGGACGGTACAATGAGCAGTTCTTC

d_gene: NA
v_gene: TRBV7-9
j_gene: TRBJ1-2
abundance: NA
CDR3aa: CASSLAAGERDNYGYTF
CDR3nt: TGTGCCAGCAGCTTAGCCGCCGGGGAGCGGGATAACTATGGCTACACCTTC

d_gene: TRBD1
v_gene: TRBV6-1
j_gene: TRBJ1-5
abundance: NA
CDR3aa: CASSEGQGGWSNQPQHF
CDR3nt: TGTGCCAGCAGTGAAGGACAGGGAGGGTGGAGCAATCAGCCCCAGCATTTT

d_gene: NA
v_gene: TRBV7-2
j_gene: TRBJ1-2
abundance: NA
CDR3aa: CASSPVQGPSLDGYTF
CDR3nt: TGTGCCAGCAGTCCGGTTCAGGGCCCTTCACTAGATGGCTACACCTTC

d_gene: NA
v_gene: TRBV5-1
j_gene: TRBJ2-3
abundance: NA
CDR3aa: CASSINAGTDTQYF
CDR3nt: TGCGCCAGCAGCATAAACGCGGGGACAGATACGCAGTATTTT

d_gene: NA
v_gene: TRBV5-4
j_gene: TRBJ1-5
abundance: NA
CDR3aa: CASSLRGSVQPQHF
CDR3nt: TGTGCCAGCAGCTTGCGCGGAAGCGTTCAGCCCCAGCATTTT

d_gene: TRBD2
v_gene: TRBV7-2
j_gene: TRBJ2-7
abundance: few
CDR3aa: CASSVLAGSSYEQYF
CDR3nt: TGTGCCAGCAGCGTCCTAGCGGGAAGCTCCTACGAGCAGTACTTC

d_gene: NA
v_gene: TRBV27
j_gene: TRBJ1-2
abundance: NA
CDR3aa: CASSLRGQGGYTF
CDR3nt: TGTGCCAGCAGTCTCAGGGGCCAAGGGGGCTACACCTTC

d_gene: NA
v_gene: TRBV6-6
j_gene: TRBJ2-7
abundance: NA
CDR3aa: CASSPTQGSYEQYF
CDR3nt: TGTGCCAGCAGCCCAACACAGGGTTCCTACGAGCAGTACTTC

d_gene: NA
v_gene: TRBV11-2
j_gene: TRBJ1-6
abundance: NA
CDR3aa: CASSPQQNSPLHF
CDR3nt: TGTGCCAGCAGTCCCCAGCAGAATTCACCCCTCCACTTT

d_gene: TRBD1
v_gene: TRBV10-3
j_gene: TRBJ1-2
abundance: NA
CDR3aa: CAITASRRGGGYGYTF
CDR3nt: TGTGCCATCACCGCCTCACGACGAGGGGGCGGGTATGGCTACACCTTC

d_gene: TRBD1
v_gene: TRBV25-1
j_gene: TRBJ1-1
abundance: NA
CDR3aa: CASSEQGASTEAFF
CDR3nt: TGTGCCAGCAGTGAACAGGGGGCAAGCACTGAAGCTTTCTTT

d_gene: NA
v_gene: TRBV27
j_gene: TRBJ2-1
abundance: NA
CDR3aa: CASSSQGYNEQFF
CDR3nt: TGTGCCAGCAGTTCACAAGGCTACAATGAGCAGTTCTTC

d_gene: NA
v_gene: TRBV3-1/TRBV3-2
j_gene: TRBJ1-1
abundance: NA
CDR3aa: CASSGGTRAEAFF
CDR3nt: TGTGCCAGCAGCGGCGGGACAAGGGCTGAAGCTTTCTTT

d_gene: NA
v_gene: TRBV25-1
j_gene: TRBJ2-3
abundance: NA
CDR3aa: CASSLSRLAPADTQYF
CDR3nt: TGTGCCAGCAGTCTGTCACGCCTAGCGCCCGCGGATACGCAGTATTTT

d_gene: NA
v_gene: TRBV18
j_gene: TRBJ1-1
abundance: few
CDR3aa: CASSRLDGGDTEAFF
CDR3nt: TGTGCCAGCTCACGGCTCGACGGCGGGGACACTGAAGCTTTCTTT

d_gene: NA
v_gene: TRBV12-3/TRBV12-4
j_gene: TRBJ2-7
abundance: NA
CDR3aa: CASSLQDRYEQYF
CDR3nt: TGTGCCAGCAGTTTACAGGACCGCTACGAGCAGTACTTC

d_gene: NA
v_gene: TRBV5-4
j_gene: TRBJ2-5
abundance: NA
CDR3aa: CASSLGGRPGETQYF
CDR3nt: TGTGCCAGCAGCTTGGGAGGCCGGCCGGGGGAGACCCAGTACTTC

d_gene: NA
v_gene: TRBV5-8
j_gene: TRBJ2-3
abundance: NA
CDR3aa: CASSFLRRASYTDTQYF
CDR3nt: TGTGCCAGCAGCTTCCTTAGGAGGGCTTCTTACACAGATACGCAGTATTTT

d_gene: TRBD2
v_gene: TRBV28
j_gene: TRBJ2-3
abundance: NA
CDR3aa: CASSLRAGGLADTQYF
CDR3nt: TGTGCCAGCAGTTTACGAGCGGGGGGGCTGGCAGATACGCAGTATTTT

d_gene: NA
v_gene: TRBV9
j_gene: TRBJ2-5
abundance: NA
CDR3aa: CASSVSLNQETQYF
CDR3nt: TGTGCCAGCAGCGTATCCCTAAACCAAGAGACCCAGTACTTC

d_gene: NA
v_gene: TRBV7-8
j_gene: TRBJ1-1
abundance: NA
CDR3aa: CASSLFPLNTEAFF
CDR3nt: TGTGCCAGCAGCTTATTTCCACTGAACACTGAAGCTTTCTTT